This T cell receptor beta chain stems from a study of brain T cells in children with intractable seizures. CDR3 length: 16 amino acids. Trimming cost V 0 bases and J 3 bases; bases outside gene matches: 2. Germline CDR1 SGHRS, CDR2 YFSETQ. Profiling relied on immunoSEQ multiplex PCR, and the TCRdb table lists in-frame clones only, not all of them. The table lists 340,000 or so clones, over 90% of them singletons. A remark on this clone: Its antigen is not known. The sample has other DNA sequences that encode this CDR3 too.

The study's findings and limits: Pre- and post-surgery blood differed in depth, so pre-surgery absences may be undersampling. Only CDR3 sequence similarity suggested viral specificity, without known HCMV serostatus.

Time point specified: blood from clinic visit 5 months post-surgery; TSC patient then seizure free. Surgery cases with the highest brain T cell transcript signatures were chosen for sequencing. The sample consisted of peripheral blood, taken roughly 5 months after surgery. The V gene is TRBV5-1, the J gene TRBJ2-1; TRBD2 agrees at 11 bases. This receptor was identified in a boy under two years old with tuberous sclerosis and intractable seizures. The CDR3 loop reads CASSLAGTSGYNEQFF. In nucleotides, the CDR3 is TGCGCCAGCAGCTTGGCCGGGACTAGCGGCTACAATGAGCAGTTCTTC.